Each of the 27 T cell receptor beta chains below was sequenced from the same sample in a study of blood T cell repertoires in COVID-19. TCRdb's copy holds only in-frame clones and misses some; the assay was immunoSEQ multiplex PCR. This sample yields approximately 260,000 clones, of which approximately 89% are seen a single time; 9.5% to 13% belongs to the top ten. Sequencing was performed on peripheral blood. All receptors come from a woman between 65 and 79 years old with COVID-19, enrolled during active disease.

The gene calls are TRBV5-3 and TRBJ1-6; a possible D gene is TRBD1 (5 bases). TRBV5-3 is classed as an ORF, of uncertain function. The CDR3 is made up of 17 amino acids. The V end was cut by 4 bases, the J end by 5 bases, with 19 bases between. CDR3 region: CARSVGPGPQDNSPLHF. The CDR3 nucleotides are TGTGCCAGAAGCGTGGGGCCTGGGCCTCAGGATAATTCACCCCTCCACTTT.

The J gene is TRBJ2-6, the V gene TRBV11-2; 13 positions agree with TRBD2. Germline CDR1 SGHAT, CDR2 FQNNGV. Losses at the gene ends were 3 bases for V and 13 bases for J; bases not matched to a gene: 6. CDR3 length equals 15 residues. CDR3 DNA: TGTGCCAGCAGCTTCACTAGCGGGAGGGCAGGGGTCCTGACTTTC. Encoded protein: CASSFTSGRAGVLTF.

The chain recombines TRBV5-6 with TRBJ2-7; D may be TRBD1 (5 bases). V was pared by 1 base and J by 1 base, with 9 bases between. The CDR3 is 14 amino acids. Germline CDR1 reads SGHDT; CDR2 reads YYEEEE. The CDR3 nucleotides read TGTGCCAGCAGCTTGACAGGCCCATCCTACGAGCAGTACTTC. This sequence encodes CASSLTGPSYEQYF. Looking up the rest from reference TRBV5-6 and TRBJ2-7 gives the full variable domain: DAGVTQSPTHLIKTRGQQVTLRCSPKSGHDTVSWYQQALGQGPQFIFQYYEEEERQRGNFPDRFSGHQFPNYSSELNVNALLLGDSALYLCASSLTGPSYEQYFGPGTRLTVT.

The J gene is TRBJ2-3, the V gene TRBV11-3; maybe TRBD1 (5 bases). The CDR3 loop spans 14 amino acids. Germline V gene sequence: CDR1 SGHNT, CDR2 YENEEA. V lost 4 bases and J 0 bases, leaving 8 bases between the germline ends. CDR3 nucleotide sequence: TGTGCCAGCAGCTACCGACAGAGCACAGATACGCAGTATTTT. Translating gives CASSYRQSTDTQYF.

J is TRBJ2-3 and V is TRBV19, with a possible D match to TRBD2 (6 bases). V lost 5 bases, J lost 0 bases, and 9 bases lay in between. Germline loops: CDR1 LNHDA, CDR2 SQIVND (reference sequence). This CDR3 is built from 14 residues. CDR3: CASSSSESTDTQYF. The DNA of the CDR3 is TGTGCCAGTAGTTCTAGCGAGAGCACAGATACGCAGTATTTT.

The chain links TRBV7-3 to TRBJ1-1; no clear D. CDR1 SGHTA and CDR2 FQGTGA come from the germline V gene. The CDR3 covers 14 residues. The ends were cut back, 5 bases at V and 0 bases at J, with 10 bases in the middle. CDR3 sequence: CASSPNGMNTEAFF. The CDR3 DNA sequence: TGTGCCAGCAGCCCCAACGGGATGAACACTGAAGCTTTCTTT.

The V call is TRBV28, the J call TRBJ2-1; tentative D call: TRBD1 (6 bases). The ends were cut back, 5 bases at V and 7 bases at J, with 18 bases in the middle. The CDR3 covers 15 residues. Germline V gene data show CDR1 as MDHEN and CDR2 as SYDVKM. CDR3 DNA: TGTGCCAGCAGTCCGCCGTGGGGGCGAGCAAATGAGCAGTTCTTC. It yields the protein CASSPPWGRANEQFF.

This chain joins TRBV5-1 and TRBJ2-5; D is uncertain. From germline, CDR1 is SGHRS and CDR2 YFSETQ. This CDR3 region has 12 residues. Trimming pared 2 bases from V and 2 bases from J, leaving 4 bases between. CDR3 in amino acids: CASSFKQETQYF. Written as DNA, the CDR3 is TGCGCCAGCAGCTTTAAACAAGAGACCCAGTACTTC.

CDR3 bases: TGTGCCAGCAGCCAAGATAAGGGGACTAGCTCCTACAATGAGCAGTTCTTC. Protein: CASSQDKGTSSYNEQFF. The V and J genes are TRBV3-1 (or the pseudogene TRBV3-2) and TRBJ2-1, with TRBD2 identical over 8 bases. The trim removed 0 bases at V and 0 bases at J, leaving 4 bases unmatched. Germline values: CDR1 LGHDT, CDR2 YNNKEL (reference sequence). The CDR3 consists of 17 residues.

This chain links TRBV4-1 with TRBJ2-7; tentatively, D is TRBD2 (6 bases). V lost 4 bases to trimming and J lost 1 base, with 17 bases between them. CDR1 is MGHRA and CDR2 is YSYEKL in the germline V gene. There are 16 residues in the CDR3. The CDR3 region is CASSRPGDGFSYEQYF. The CDR3 coding sequence is TGCGCCAGCAGCCGCCCGGGGGACGGATTTTCCTACGAGCAGTACTTC.

The genes are TRBV6-5 and TRBJ2-6, with D maybe TRBD2 (6 bases). Germline V gene data show CDR1 as MNHEY and CDR2 as SVGAGI. With 7 bases removed from V and 4 bases from J, the gap between germline ends came to 11 bases. This CDR3 is 14 amino acids long. CDR3 residues: CASNRGTGANVLTF. DNA for the CDR3: TGTGCCAGCAATCGGGGGACCGGGGCCAACGTCCTGACTTTC.

This sequence joins TRBV27 and TRBJ2-1; TRBD1 matches 9 bases. Germline V gives CDR1 MNHEY, CDR2 SMNVEV (reference sequence). This CDR3 is built from 16 residues. Trimming at V came to 4 bases and at J to 7 bases, leaving 11 bases not matched to a gene. The CDR3 nucleotides read TGTGCCAGCAGTTCCCTCGGGACAGGGAAGGGAAATGAGCAGTTCTTC. As protein: CASSSLGTGKGNEQFF.

The chain uses TRBV5-4 and TRBJ1-2, with D maybe TRBD1 (6 bases). Germline CDR1 SGHNT, CDR2 YYREEE (reference sequence). The CDR3 is 15 residues long. V lost 0 bases and J lost 5, with 14 bases in between. DNA for the CDR3: TGTGCCAGCAGCTTGGCCCCCAGGACAGAATATGGCTACACCTTC. It specifies CASSLAPRTEYGYTF.

This chain links TRBV7-3 with TRBJ2-7; maybe TRBD1 (5 bases). With 4 bases removed from V and 5 bases from J, the gap between germline ends came to 12 bases. Germline V gene sequence: CDR1 SGHTA, CDR2 FQGTGA. This CDR3 region has 13 residues. The CDR3: CASSSFTGNEQYF. CDR3 DNA sequence: TGTGCCAGCAGCTCGTTTACAGGTAACGAGCAGTACTTC.

The chain uses TRBV7-6 and TRBJ2-7, with TRBD1 as a possible D gene (6 bases). Trimming shortened V by 5 bases and J by 3 bases, and 11 bases separated the two germline ends. Germline V CDR1 and CDR2: SGHVS, FNYEAQ. This CDR3 is built from 13 residues. In DNA, the CDR3 is TGTGCCAGCAGCAGACAGGCCTACTACGAGCAGTACTTC. The encoded protein is CASSRQAYYEQYF.

The V gene is TRBV4-1, the J gene TRBJ1-5; 8 bases are shared with TRBD1. This CDR3 is 17 amino acids long. Per the germline V gene, CDR1 is MGHRA and CDR2 is YSYEKL. V was clipped by 1 base and J by 2 bases; unmatched bases: 7. The DNA of the CDR3 is TGCGCCAGCAGCCAAGTAGCAGACAGGGGAGGCAATCAGCCCCAGCATTTT. Protein sequence: CASSQVADRGGNQPQHF.

The chain employs TRBV29-1 and TRBJ2-5; D is ambiguous. The germline gives CDR1 SQVTM, CDR2 ANQGSEA. V lost 3 bases to trimming and J lost 1 base, with 6 bases between them. The CDR3 loop spans 12 amino acids. CDR3 in amino acids: CSVEAVQETQYF. In DNA, the CDR3 is TGCAGCGTTGAGGCGGTCCAAGAGACCCAGTACTTC.

The chain links TRBV5-1 to TRBJ2-5; D perhaps matches TRBD2 (6 bases). V was trimmed by 4 bases and J by 7 bases, leaving 14 bases between them. From germline, CDR1 is SGHRS and CDR2 YFSETQ. The CDR3 length is 13 residues. As DNA, the CDR3 is TGCGCCAGCAGCCCGACTAGTCAGGGGACCCAGTACTTC. Amino acid sequence: CASSPTSQGTQYF. Full variable domain (remainder filled in from reference TRBV5-1 and TRBJ2-5): KAGVTQTPRYLIKTRGQQVTLSCSPISGHRSVSWYQQTPGQGLQFLFEYFSETQRNKGNFPGRFSGRQFSNSRSEMNVSTLELGDSALYLCASSPTSQGTQYFGPGTRLLVL.

This clone showed up just once. Relative to the germline gene, one junction end is altered; a read error may explain this. The rearrangement links TRBV7-7 to TRBJ2-1, with 8 bases that match TRBD2. This CDR3 comprises 15 residues. Germline V gene sequence: CDR1 SSHAT, CDR2 FNYEAQ (reference sequence). The chain's CDR3 is CASSLEAAGEGEQFF. CDR3 in DNA: TGTGCTAGCAGCTTAGAGGCAGCGGGAGAGGGTGAGCAGTTCTTC.

The chain combines TRBV9 with TRBJ2-1; D ambiguous. V was clipped by 4 bases and J by 0 bases, with 11 bases between them. Germline CDR1 reads SGDLS; CDR2 reads YYNGEE. This CDR3 comprises 15 residues. The CDR3 is CASSPTPSSYNEQFF. The CDR3 nucleotides are TGTGCCAGCAGCCCTACGCCGAGCTCCTACAATGAGCAGTTCTTC.

The genes are TRBV6-5 and TRBJ1-2; 9 bases agree with TRBD1. The V and J ends lost 5 bases and 7 bases, in that order; junction bases with no gene match: 11. The germline CDR1 and CDR2 sequences are MNHEY and SVGAGI. The CDR3 has 15 residues. CDR3 sequence: CASSLGQGVIRGYTF. The CDR3 bases are TGTGCCAGCAGTCTGGGACAGGGTGTTATTCGTGGCTACACCTTC.

The chain employs TRBV20-1 and TRBJ2-5; the D gene is possibly TRBD2 (6 bases). CDR3 size: 11 residues. V shed 7 bases and J shed 2 bases, with 8 bases lying between them. CDR1 and CDR2 from the germline V gene are DFQATT and SNEGSKA (reference sequence). CDR3 protein: CSVAGQETQYF. CDR3 nucleotides: TGCAGTGTGGCGGGACAAGAGACCCAGTACTTC.

This clone was seen only once. The CDR3 protein is CASSFPSGRFVQFF. The CDR3 region has the DNA TGTGCCAGCAGCTTTCCTAGCGGGAGATTTGTGCAGTTCTTC. The chain joins TRBV7-2 to TRBJ2-1; 10 nucleotides agree with TRBD2. CDR3 length: 14 residues. After removal of 3 bases from V and 12 bases from J, the junction contained 8 bases not matched to a gene. Germline-derived CDR1 and CDR2 are SGHTA and FQGNSA.

In this sample, this clone turned up a few times. In DNA form, the CDR3 reads TGTGCCAGTAGGCACAGGGACAGCAATCAGCCCCAGCATTTT. Protein sequence: CASRHRDSNQPQHF. V and J are TRBV19 and TRBJ1-5, with a possible D match to TRBD1 (6 bases). This CDR3 contains 14 residues. Germline loops: CDR1 LNHDA, CDR2 SQIVND (reference sequence). V was shortened by 6 bases and J by 1 base, with 10 bases between the two germline ends.

The V call is TRBV6-2 or TRBV6-3, the J call TRBJ2-3; D possibly corresponds to TRBD2 (5 bases). The CDR3 is 17 amino acids. Germline V gene sequence: CDR1 MNHEY, CDR2 SVGEGT. V lost 6 bases, J lost 2 bases, and 21 bases lay in between. The CDR3 loop is CASSLYGLREITDTQYF. DNA of the CDR3: TGTGCCAGCAGCCTTTACGGGTTGAGGGAGATCACAGATACGCAGTATTTT.

Details on this clone: The same CDR3 also results from other DNA sequences found in this sample. The chain has TRBV5-1 and TRBJ1-5; D unresolved. The V end lost 1 base, the J end lost 2 bases, and 4 bases lay between the germline ends. This CDR3 is 13 amino acids long. The germline V gene has CDR1 SGHRS and CDR2 YFSETQ. DNA for the CDR3: TGCGCCAGCAGCTTGTCAGGCAATCAGCCCCAGCATTTT. Translation: CASSLSGNQPQHF.

This sequence joins TRBV24-1 and TRBJ2-3; 8 positions agree with TRBD2. The CDR3 sequence is 16 residues long. Germline lookup yields CDR1 KGHDR and CDR2 SFDVKD. V lost 2 bases and J lost 1; bases outside the gene matches: 4. CDR3 sequence reads: CATSDSRGLGTDTQYF. As DNA, the CDR3 is TGTGCCACCAGTGATTCCAGGGGACTAGGCACAGATACGCAGTATTTT.